These 2 T cell receptor beta chains were all obtained from the same sample, sequenced in a study of T cell responses to AZD1222 COVID-19 vaccine. The data were produced by immunoSEQ multiplex PCR, yet TCRdb's version contains in-frame clones alone and is incomplete. The sample carries about 130,000 clones, over 75% recorded once. The material was peripheral blood, obtained 28 days after the second AZD1222 dose. Receptors originate from an adult who received the AZD1222 COVID-19 vaccine.

V gene TRBV6-6 combines with J gene TRBJ2-3; D is possibly TRBD1 (6 bases). CDR1 is MNHNY and CDR2 is SVGAGI in the germline V gene (reference sequence). This CDR3 has 14 amino acids. The V end was cut by 6 bases, the J end by 2 bases, with 12 bases between. This CDR3 reads CASRWTDATDTQYF. CDR3 sequence (DNA): TGTGCCAGCAGATGGACAGACGCCACAGATACGCAGTATTTT.

This chain joins TRBV19 and TRBJ2-1, with a possible D match to TRBD2 (6 bases). Trimming shortened V by 4 bases and J by 1 base, and 8 bases separated the two germline ends. This CDR3 has 14 residues. The germline gives CDR1 LNHDA, CDR2 SQIVND (reference sequence). The CDR3 is CASSTLASYNEQFF. The CDR3 DNA reads as TGTGCCAGTAGTACCCTAGCGTCCTACAATGAGCAGTTCTTC.